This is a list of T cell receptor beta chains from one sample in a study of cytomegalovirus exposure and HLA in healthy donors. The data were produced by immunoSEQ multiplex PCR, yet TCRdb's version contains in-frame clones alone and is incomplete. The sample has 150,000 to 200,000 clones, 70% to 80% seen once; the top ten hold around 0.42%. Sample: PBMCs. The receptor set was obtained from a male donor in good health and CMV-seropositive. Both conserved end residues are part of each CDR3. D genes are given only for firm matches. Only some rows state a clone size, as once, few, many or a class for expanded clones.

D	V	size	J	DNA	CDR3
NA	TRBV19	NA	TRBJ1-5	TGTGCCAGTAGTCAGGGGTCTCAGCCCCAGCATTTT	CASSQGSQPQHF
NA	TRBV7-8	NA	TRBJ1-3	TGTGCCAGCAGCCTGGGCTTGGTATCTGGAAACACCACATATTTT	CASSLGLVSGNTTYF
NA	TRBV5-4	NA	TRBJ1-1	TGTGCCAGCAGCTTTAGCGGGGTAGCTGAAGCTTTCTTT	CASSFSGVAEAFF
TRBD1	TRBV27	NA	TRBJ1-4	TGTGCCAGCAGTTTATCCCCCCCGACAGGGGGTAATGAAAAACTGTTTTTT	CASSLSPPTGGNEKLFF
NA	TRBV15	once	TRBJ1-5	TGTGCCACCAGCATTCCAGGTTCCAATCAGCCCCAGCATTTT	CATSIPGSNQPQHF
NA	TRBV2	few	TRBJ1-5	TGTGCCAGCAGTGTCGGTCAGGGCCACAATCAGCCCCAGCATTTT	CASSVGQGHNQPQHF
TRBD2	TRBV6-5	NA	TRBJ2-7	TGTGCCAGCAGTTATGATAGCGGGAGAGTCTACGAGCAGTACTTC	CASSYDSGRVYEQYF
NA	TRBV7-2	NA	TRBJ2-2	TGTGCCAGCAGCTTACGGAACACCGGGGAGCTGTTTTTT	CASSLRNTGELFF
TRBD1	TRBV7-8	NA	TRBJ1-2	TGTGCCAGCAGCGGGACAGTTAACTATGGCTACACCTTC	CASSGTVNYGYTF
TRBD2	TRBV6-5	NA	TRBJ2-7	TGTGCCACCTCCGGACTAGCGCCCTACTACGAGCAGTACTTC	CATSGLAPYYEQYF
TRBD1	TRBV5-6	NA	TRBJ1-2	TGTGCCAGCAGATCCCGGGACAGGGAGGATGGCTACACCTTC	CASRSRDREDGYTF
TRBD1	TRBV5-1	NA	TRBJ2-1	TGCGCCAGCAGCTTGTCAGGGGGCTCCTACAATGAGCAGTTCTTC	CASSLSGGSYNEQFF
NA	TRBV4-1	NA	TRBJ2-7	TGCGCCAGCAGCCCTCGCGCGGGTTCCTACGAGCAGTACTTC	CASSPRAGSYEQYF
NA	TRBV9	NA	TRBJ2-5	TGTGCCAGCAGCGTAGCGGGACTTCCCACAGAGACCCAGTACTTC	CASSVAGLPTETQYF
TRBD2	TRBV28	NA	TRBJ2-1	TGTGCCAGCAGCCCTAGCGGGAGGGCCTGGTACAATGAGCAGTTCTTC	CASSPSGRAWYNEQFF
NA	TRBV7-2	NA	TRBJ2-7	TGTGCCAGCAGCCGCCGAGGGCAACCCTACGAGCAGTACTTC	CASSRRGQPYEQYF
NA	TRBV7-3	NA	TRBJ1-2	TGTGCCAGCAGCCCTAACTCACAGGGAAGGTTTGGCTACACCTTC	CASSPNSQGRFGYTF
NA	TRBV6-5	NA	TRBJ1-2	TGTGCCAGCAGTTACAAATGGGCTCCTGACTATGGCTACACCTTC	CASSYKWAPDYGYTF
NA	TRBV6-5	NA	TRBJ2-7	TGTGCCAGCAGTGGACCCAACCAGGGGCGGTTGGAACAGTACTTC	CASSGPNQGRLEQYF
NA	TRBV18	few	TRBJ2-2	TGTGCCAGCTCAGTGAATTTAGCCGCCGGGGAGCTGTTTTTT	CASSVNLAAGELFF
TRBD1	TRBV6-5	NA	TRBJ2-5	TGTGCCAGCGGGCTACGACAGGGGGACGAGACCCAGTACTTC	CASGLRQGDETQYF
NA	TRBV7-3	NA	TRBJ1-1	TGTGCCAGCAGCTTAGACGGTAGAGGCAACACTGAAGCTTTCTTT	CASSLDGRGNTEAFF
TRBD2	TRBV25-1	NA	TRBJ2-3	TGTGCCAGCAGTGATCCCTATCGGGGGGGCACAGATACGCAGTATTTT	CASSDPYRGGTDTQYF
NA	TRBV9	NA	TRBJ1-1	TGTGCCAGCAGCGTAGCGGGGGGGCCAGCTTTCTTT	CASSVAGGPAFF
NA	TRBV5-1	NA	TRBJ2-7	TGCGCCAGCAGCTCTTTCTCCTACGAGCAGTACTTC	CASSSFSYEQYF
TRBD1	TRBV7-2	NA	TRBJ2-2	TGTGCCAGCAGCTCAGACAGGGTACTTGGCGGGGAGCTGTTTTTT	CASSSDRVLGGELFF
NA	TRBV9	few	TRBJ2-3	TGTGCCAGCAGCTCCAGTACCGCAGATACGCAGTATTTT	CASSSSTADTQYF
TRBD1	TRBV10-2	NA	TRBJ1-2	TGCGCCAGCAGGCCGGAAATACAGGGGGGTTTAGGCCGCGACACCTTC	CASRPEIQGGLGRDTF
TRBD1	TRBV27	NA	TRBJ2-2	TGTGCCAGCACCAGGGAGACAGGGCAAACCGGGGAGCTGTTTTTT	CASTRETGQTGELFF
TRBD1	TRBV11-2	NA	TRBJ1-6	TGTGCCAGCAGCCGGGACAGGGAATCACCCCTCCACTTT	CASSRDRESPLHF
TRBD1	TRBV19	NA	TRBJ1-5	TGTGCCAGTAGAACCGGGACAGGGGGCTTTCAGCCCCAGCATTTT	CASRTGTGGFQPQHF
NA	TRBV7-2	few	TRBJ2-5	TGTGCCAGCAGCCCCCGGAGCGGACAAGAGACCCAGTACTTC	CASSPRSGQETQYF
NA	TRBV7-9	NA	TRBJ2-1	TGTTCCAGCAGCCCCGGCGGCTCCTACAATGAGCAGTTCTTC	CSSSPGGSYNEQFF
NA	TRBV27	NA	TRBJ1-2	TGTGCCAGCAGTTTATCTGGGTGGGGAGGGGACTATGGCTACACCTTC	CASSLSGWGGDYGYTF
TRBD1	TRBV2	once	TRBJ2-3	TGTGCCAGCAGTGAAGTTGGGATCGGGACAGGGAGTAGAGATACGCAGTATTTT	CASSEVGIGTGSRDTQYF
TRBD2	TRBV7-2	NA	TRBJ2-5	TGTGCCAGCAGCTCGGGACTAGTAACCCAGTACTTC	CASSSGLVTQYF
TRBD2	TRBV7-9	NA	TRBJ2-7	TGTGCCAGCAGCTTAAACGGGGGGGTGACATACGAGCAGTACTTC	CASSLNGGVTYEQYF
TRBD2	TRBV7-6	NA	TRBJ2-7	TGTGCCAGCAGCCCAGAGGCTAGCGGTCCCGACGAGCAGTACTTC	CASSPEASGPDEQYF
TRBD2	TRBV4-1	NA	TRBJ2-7	TGCGCCAGCAGCCGAAAACTAGCGGGAGGATCAAACGAGCAGTACTTC	CASSRKLAGGSNEQYF
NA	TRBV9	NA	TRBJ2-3	TGTGCCAGCAGCCCCGACAGGCTAGCGGAAGAGAGTCCCTTAGATACGCAGTATTTT	CASSPDRLAEESPLDTQYF
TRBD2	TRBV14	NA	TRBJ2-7	TGTGCCAGCGGACGAGCGGGAGCGACTGAGCAGTACTTC	CASGRAGATEQYF
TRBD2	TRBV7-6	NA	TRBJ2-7	TGTGCCAGCAGCGCGACTAGCGGGGGTTACGAGCAGTACTTC	CASSATSGGYEQYF
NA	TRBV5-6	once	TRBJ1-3	TGTGCCAGCAGCCGGCAGGGTCAGGGTCAGAGCACCATATATTTT	CASSRQGQGQSTIYF
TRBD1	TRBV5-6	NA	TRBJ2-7	TGTGCCAGCAGCTCCTCGACAGGGCGATACGAGCAGTACTTC	CASSSSTGRYEQYF
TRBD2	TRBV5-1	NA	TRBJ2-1	TGCGCCAGCAGCTTGGCCAAGGCTAGCGGTAGGTACAATGAGCAGTTCTTC	CASSLAKASGRYNEQFF
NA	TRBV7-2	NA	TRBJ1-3	TGTGCCAGCAGCTTACAGGGAAAATTCCTCGACACCATATATTTT	CASSLQGKFLDTIYF
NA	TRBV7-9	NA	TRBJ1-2	TGTGCCAGCAGCCTTCTACAGGGATACTATGGCTACACCTTC	CASSLLQGYYGYTF
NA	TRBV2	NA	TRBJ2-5	TGTGCCAGCAGTGTAACGGAAGAGACCCAGTACTTC	CASSVTEETQYF
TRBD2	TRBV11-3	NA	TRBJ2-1	TGTGCCAGCAGCTTCAGCGGGAGGTCCTACAATGAGCAGTTCTTC	CASSFSGRSYNEQFF
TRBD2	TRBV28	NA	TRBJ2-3	TGTGCCAGCAGTTCACCGGGACTAGGCACAGATACGCAGTATTTT	CASSSPGLGTDTQYF
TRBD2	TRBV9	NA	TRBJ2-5	TGTGCCAGCAGCGTAACGTCGGGAGGGGAGACCCAGTACTTC	CASSVTSGGETQYF
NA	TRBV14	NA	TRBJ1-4	TGTGCCAGCAGCGGGCGAGGGTTTAATGAAAAACTGTTTTTT	CASSGRGFNEKLFF